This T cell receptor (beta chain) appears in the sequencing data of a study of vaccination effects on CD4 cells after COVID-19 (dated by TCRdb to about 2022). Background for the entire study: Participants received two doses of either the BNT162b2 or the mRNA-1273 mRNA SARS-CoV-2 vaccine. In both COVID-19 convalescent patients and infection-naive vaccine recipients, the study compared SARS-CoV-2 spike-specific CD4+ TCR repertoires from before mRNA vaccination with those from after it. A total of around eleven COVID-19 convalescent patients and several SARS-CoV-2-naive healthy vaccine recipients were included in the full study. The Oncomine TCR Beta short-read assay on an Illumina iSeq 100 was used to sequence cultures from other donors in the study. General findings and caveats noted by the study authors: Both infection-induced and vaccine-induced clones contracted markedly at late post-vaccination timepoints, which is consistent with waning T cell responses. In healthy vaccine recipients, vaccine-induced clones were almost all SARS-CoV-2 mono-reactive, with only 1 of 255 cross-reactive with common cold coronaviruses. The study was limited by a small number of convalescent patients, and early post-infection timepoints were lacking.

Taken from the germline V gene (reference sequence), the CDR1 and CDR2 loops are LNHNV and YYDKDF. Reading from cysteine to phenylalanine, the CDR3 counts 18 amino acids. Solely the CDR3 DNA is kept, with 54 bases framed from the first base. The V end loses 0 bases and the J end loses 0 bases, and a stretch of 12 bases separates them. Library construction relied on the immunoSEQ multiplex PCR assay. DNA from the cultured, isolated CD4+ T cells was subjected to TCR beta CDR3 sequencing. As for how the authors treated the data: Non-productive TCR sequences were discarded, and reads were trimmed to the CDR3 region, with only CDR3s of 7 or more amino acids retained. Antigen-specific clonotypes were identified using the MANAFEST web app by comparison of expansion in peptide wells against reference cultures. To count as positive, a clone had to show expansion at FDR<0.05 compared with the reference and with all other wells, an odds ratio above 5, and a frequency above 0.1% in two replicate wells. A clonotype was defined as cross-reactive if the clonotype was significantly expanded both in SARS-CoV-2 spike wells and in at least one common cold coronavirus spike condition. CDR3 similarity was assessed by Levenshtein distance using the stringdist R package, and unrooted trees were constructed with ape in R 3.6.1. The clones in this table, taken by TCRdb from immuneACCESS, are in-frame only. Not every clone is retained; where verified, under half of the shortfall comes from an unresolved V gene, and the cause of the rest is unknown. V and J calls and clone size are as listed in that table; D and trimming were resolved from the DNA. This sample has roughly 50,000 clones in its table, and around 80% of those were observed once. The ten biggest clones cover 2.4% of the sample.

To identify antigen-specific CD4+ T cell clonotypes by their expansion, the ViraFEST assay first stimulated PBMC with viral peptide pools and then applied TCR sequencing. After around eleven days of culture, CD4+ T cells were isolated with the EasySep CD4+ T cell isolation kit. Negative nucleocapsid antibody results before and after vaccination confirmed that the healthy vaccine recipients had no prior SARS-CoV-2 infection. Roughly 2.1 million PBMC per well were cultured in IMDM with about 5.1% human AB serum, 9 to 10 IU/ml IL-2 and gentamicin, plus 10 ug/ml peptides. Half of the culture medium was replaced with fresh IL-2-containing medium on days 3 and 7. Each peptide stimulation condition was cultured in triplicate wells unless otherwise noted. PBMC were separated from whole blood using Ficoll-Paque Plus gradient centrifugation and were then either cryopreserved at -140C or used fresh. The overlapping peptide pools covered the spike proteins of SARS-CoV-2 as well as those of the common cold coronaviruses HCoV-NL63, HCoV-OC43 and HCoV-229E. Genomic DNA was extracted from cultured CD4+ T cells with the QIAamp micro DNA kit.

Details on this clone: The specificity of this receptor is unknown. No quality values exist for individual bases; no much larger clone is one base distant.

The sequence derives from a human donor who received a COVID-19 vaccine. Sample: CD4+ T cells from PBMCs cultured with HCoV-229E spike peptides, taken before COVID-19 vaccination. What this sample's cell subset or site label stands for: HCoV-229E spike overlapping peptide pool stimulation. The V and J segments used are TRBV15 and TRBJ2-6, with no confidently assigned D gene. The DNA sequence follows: TGTGCCACCAGCAGAGATCCGGGCCTCAGCTCTGGGGCCAACGTCCTGACTTTC. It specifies CATSRDPGLSSGANVLTF.